Each of the 7 T cell receptor beta chains below was sequenced from the same sample in a study of T-cell reconstitution after alpha-beta-depleted transplantation in children. The TCRbeta library incorporated unique molecular identifiers. MiXCR was run by TCRdb on the PCR reads, yielding one entry per CDR3 protein. The sample includes hundreds of thousands of distinct CDR3 sequences, over 9.5% of them seen just once. The material was PBMCs from the stem cell graft donor, obtained from the stem cell graft. These receptors all come from a human donor who donated a stem cell graft to a child with acute myeloid leukemia.

Only a few counts were recorded for this clonotype. This may be a read error: a much more frequent sequence differs by one nucleotide. The chain employs TRBV3-1 and TRBJ2-1; TRBD2 is a possible D gene (6 bases). With 2 bases removed from V and 5 bases from J, the gap between germline ends came to 7 bases. Germline V gives CDR1 LGHDT, CDR2 YNNKEL (reference sequence). The CDR3 is 13 amino acids. CDR3 bases: TGTGCCAGCAGCCAATGGGGGGACAATGAGCAGTTCTTC. Amino acid sequence: CASSQWGDNEQFF.

The chain joins TRBV5-6 to TRBJ2-7, with a possible D match to TRBD2 (5 bases). This CDR3 has 12 amino acids. V dropped 3 bases and J dropped 7 bases, with 11 bases sitting between them. CDR1 SGHDT and CDR2 YYEEEE come from the germline V gene. For the CDR3, the DNA is TGTGCCAGCAGCTCGGACTGGAGGGAGCAGTACTTC. The encoded protein is CASSSDWREQYF.

This clonotype was picked up many times. V gene TRBV12-3 or TRBV12-4 combines with J gene TRBJ2-1; 9 bases are shared with TRBD2. Losses at the gene ends were 6 bases for V and 4 bases for J; bases not matched to a gene: 4. This CDR3 region has 14 residues. DNA of the CDR3: TGTGCCAGCAGGCTAGCGGGGCGGTACAATGAGCAGTTCTTC. Encoded protein: CASRLAGRYNEQFF.

This clonotype was observed at least ten times. The chain links TRBV24-1 to TRBJ2-1; no firm D call. The CDR3 length is 13 residues. V was clipped by 3 bases and J by 6 bases, with 8 bases between them. The germline V gene has CDR1 KGHDR and CDR2 SFDVKD. The CDR3 reads CATSDIGINEQFF. Here the CDR3 DNA reads TGTGCCACCAGTGATATTGGTATCAATGAGCAGTTCTTC.

This clonotype was recorded a few times. The chain links TRBV28 to TRBJ2-6, with 7 bases matching TRBD1. Germline loops: CDR1 MDHEN, CDR2 SYDVKM. V trimming: 6 bases; J trimming: 4 bases; junction bases outside the gene matches: 6. The CDR3 has 15 residues. DNA for the CDR3: TGTGCCAGCAGCTACGGGACAGCCGGGGCCAACGTCCTGACTTTC. Protein: CASSYGTAGANVLTF.

This clonotype appeared many times. This chain connects TRBV18 to TRBJ2-7; no clear D. CDR3 length equals 15 residues. V shed 6 bases and J shed 0 bases, with 15 bases lying between them. The germline gives CDR1 KGHSH, CDR2 LQKENI. In nucleotides, the CDR3 is TGTGCCAGCTCGCCTTTACCCGTGAGCTCCTACGAGCAGTACTTC. Translation gives CASSPLPVSSYEQYF.

This clonotype was recorded at least ten times. The CDR3 here is CSVARNLNTEAFF. In DNA, the CDR3 is TGCAGCGTTGCAAGGAACCTGAACACTGAAGCTTTCTTT. The chain employs TRBV29-1 and TRBJ1-1; no clear D. The CDR3 covers 13 residues. Trimming left V 4 bases short and J 0 bases short, with 9 bases between. CDR1 is SQVTM, CDR2 ANQGSEA, per germline.